This entry describes one T cell receptor beta chain. Its antigen is not identified. This sample was included in a study of T cell responses to AZD1222 COVID-19 vaccine. Clones were sequenced by immunoSEQ multiplex PCR, and TCRdb holds only the in-frame ones, with some missing. Among approximately 110,000 clones, around 88% were seen once, and the ten largest hold approximately 5.4%. CDR3 size: 13 residues. Germline CDR1 reads LNHDA; CDR2 reads SQIVND (reference sequence). J gave up 4 bases and V 4 bases, and 1 base lay outside the gene matches. Regarding the study as a whole: Unmutated variant regions are reportedly targeted by nearly half of spike-specific TCRs. Regions 160-218 and 743-854 held dominance among vaccine-associated CD4 TCRs, which spanned spike. Donors in the cohort were predominantly white British and more often female, and clonal diversity was possibly underestimated.

The sequence was obtained from an adult in good health. The sequencing here drew on peripheral blood, taken on day 0 of AZD1222 vaccination. V is TRBV19 and J is TRBJ1-2; 9 positions agree with TRBD1. The CDR3 DNA follows: TGTGCCAGTAGTACGGACAGGGGCTATGGCTACACCTTC. It encodes CASSTDRGYGYTF.